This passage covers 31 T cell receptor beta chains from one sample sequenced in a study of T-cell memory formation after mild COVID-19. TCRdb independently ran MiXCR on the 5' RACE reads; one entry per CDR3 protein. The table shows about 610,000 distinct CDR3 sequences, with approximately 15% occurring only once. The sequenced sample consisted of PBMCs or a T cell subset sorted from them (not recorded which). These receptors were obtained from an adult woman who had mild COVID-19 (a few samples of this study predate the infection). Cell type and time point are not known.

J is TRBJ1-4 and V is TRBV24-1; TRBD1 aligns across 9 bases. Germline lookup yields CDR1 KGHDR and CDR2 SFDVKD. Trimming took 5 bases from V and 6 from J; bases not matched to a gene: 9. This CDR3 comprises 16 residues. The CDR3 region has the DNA TGTGCCACCAGTGCACCCATGGACAGGGGCGATGAAAAACTGTTTTTT. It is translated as CATSAPMDRGDEKLFF.

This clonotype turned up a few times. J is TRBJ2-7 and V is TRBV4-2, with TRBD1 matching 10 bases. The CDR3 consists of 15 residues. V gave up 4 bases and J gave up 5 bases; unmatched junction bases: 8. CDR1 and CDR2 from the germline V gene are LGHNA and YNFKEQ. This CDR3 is CASSPGTGEGNEQYF. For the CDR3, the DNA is TGTGCCAGCAGCCCGGGGACAGGGGAAGGAAACGAGCAGTACTTC.

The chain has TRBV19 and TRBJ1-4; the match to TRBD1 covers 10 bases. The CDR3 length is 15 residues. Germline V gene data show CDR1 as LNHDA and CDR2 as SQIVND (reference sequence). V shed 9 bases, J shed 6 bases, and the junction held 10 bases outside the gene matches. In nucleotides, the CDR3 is TGTGCCAGCACCGGGACAGGGGAGGCTGATGAAAAACTGTTTTTT. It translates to CASTGTGEADEKLFF. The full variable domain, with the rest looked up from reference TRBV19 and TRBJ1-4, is DGGITQSPKYLFRKEGQNVTLSCEQNLNHDAMYWYRQDPGQGLRLIYYSQIVNDFQKGDIAEGYSVSREKKESFPLTVTSAQKNPTAFYLCASTGTGEADEKLFFGSGTQLSVL.

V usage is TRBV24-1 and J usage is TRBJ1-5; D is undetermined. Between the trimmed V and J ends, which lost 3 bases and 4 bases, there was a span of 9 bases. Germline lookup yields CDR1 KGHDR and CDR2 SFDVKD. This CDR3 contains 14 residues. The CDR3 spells CATSDPVMNQPQHF. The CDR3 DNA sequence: TGTGCCACCAGTGATCCCGTTATGAATCAGCCCCAGCATTTT.

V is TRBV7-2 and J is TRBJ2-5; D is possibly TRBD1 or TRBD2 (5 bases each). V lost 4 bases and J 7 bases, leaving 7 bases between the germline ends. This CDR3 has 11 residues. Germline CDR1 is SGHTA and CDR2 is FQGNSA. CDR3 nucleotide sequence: TGTGCCAGCAGCTGGGACGGGACCCAGTACTTC. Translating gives CASSWDGTQYF.

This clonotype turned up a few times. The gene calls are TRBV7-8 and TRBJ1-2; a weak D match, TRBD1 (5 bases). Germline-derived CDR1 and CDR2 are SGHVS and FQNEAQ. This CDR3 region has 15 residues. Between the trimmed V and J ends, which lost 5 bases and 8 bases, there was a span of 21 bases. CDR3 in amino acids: CASSPWVGGLEGYTF. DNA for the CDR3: TGTGCCAGCAGCCCGTGGGTGGGGGGACTAGAAGGCTACACCTTC.

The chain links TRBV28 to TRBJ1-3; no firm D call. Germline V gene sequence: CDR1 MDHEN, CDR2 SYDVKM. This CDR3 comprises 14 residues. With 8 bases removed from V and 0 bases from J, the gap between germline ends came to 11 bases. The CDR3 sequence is CASGVDGSGNTIYF. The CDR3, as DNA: TGTGCCAGCGGGGTAGACGGCTCTGGAAACACCATATATTTT.

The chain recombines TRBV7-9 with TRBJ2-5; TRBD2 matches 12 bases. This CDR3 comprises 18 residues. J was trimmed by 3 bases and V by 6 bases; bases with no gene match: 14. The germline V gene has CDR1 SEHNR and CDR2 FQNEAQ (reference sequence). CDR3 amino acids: CASSPKRLAGGLKETQYF. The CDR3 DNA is TGTGCCAGCAGTCCCAAACGCCTAGCGGGAGGGCTGAAAGAGACCCAGTACTTC.

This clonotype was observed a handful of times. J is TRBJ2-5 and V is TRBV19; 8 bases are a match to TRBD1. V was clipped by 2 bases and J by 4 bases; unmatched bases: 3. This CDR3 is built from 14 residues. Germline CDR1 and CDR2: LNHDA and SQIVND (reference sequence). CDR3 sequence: CASSILQGGETQYF. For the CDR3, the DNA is TGTGCCAGTAGTATACTACAGGGGGGAGAGACCCAGTACTTC. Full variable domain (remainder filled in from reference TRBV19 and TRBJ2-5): DGGITQSPKYLFRKEGQNVTLSCEQNLNHDAMYWYRQDPGQGLRLIYYSQIVNDFQKGDIAEGYSVSREKKESFPLTVTSAQKNPTAFYLCASSILQGGETQYFGPGTRLLVL.

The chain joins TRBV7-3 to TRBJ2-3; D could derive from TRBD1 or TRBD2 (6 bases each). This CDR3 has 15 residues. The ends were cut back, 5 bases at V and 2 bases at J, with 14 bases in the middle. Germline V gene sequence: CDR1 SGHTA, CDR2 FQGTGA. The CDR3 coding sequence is TGTGCCAGCAGCCCCGGGGGCGGAAACACAGATACGCAGTATTTT. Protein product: CASSPGGGNTDTQYF.

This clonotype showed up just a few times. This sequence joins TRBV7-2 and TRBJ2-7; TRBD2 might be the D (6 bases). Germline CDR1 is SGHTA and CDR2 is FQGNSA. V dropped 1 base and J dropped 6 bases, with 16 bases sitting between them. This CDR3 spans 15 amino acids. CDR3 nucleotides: TGTGCCAGCAGCTTAGGATCTAGCGTCGGTTTCGAGCAGTACTTC. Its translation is CASSLGSSVGFEQYF.

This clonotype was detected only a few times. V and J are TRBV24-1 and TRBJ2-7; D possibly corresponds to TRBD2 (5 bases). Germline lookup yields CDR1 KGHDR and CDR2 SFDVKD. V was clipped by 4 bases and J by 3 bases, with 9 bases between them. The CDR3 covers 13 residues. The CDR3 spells CATSDTDYYEQYF. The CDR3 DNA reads TGTGCCACCAGTGACACTGACTACTACGAGCAGTACTTC.

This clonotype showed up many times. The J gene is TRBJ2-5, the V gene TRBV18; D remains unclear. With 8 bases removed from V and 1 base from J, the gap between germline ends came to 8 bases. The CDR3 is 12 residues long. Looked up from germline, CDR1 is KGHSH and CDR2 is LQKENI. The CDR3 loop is CASSPIQETQYF. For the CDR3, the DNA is TGTGCCAGCAGTCCCATCCAAGAGACCCAGTACTTC.

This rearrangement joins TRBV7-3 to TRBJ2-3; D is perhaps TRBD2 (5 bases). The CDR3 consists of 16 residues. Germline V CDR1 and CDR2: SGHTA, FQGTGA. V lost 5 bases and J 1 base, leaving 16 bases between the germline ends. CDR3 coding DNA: TGTGCCAGCAGCGCCAACGTAGCGTCGGGCACAGATACGCAGTATTTT. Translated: CASSANVASGTDTQYF.

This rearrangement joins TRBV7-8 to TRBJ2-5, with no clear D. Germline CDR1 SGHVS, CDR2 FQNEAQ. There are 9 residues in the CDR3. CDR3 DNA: TGTGCGGTGGGGGAGACCCAGTACTTC. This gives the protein CAVGETQYF.

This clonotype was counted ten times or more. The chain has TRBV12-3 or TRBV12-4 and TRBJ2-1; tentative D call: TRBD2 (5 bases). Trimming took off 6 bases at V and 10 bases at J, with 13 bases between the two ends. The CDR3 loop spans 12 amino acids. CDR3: CASRPTRSEQFF. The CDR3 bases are TGTGCCAGCAGACCAACTAGGAGCGAGCAGTTCTTC.

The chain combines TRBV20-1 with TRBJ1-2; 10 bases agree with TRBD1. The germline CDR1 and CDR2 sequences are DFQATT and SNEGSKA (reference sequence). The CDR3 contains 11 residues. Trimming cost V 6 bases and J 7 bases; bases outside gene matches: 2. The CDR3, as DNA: TGCAGTGCCGGGACAGGGGCTGGCTACACCTTC. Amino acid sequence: CSAGTGAGYTF.

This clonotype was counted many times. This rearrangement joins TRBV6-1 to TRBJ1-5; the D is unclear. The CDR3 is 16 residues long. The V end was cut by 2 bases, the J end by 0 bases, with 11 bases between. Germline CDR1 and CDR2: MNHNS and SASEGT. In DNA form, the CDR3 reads TGTGCCAGCAGTGAATTAGAGGCCTATAGCAATCAGCCCCAGCATTTT. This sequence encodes CASSELEAYSNQPQHF.

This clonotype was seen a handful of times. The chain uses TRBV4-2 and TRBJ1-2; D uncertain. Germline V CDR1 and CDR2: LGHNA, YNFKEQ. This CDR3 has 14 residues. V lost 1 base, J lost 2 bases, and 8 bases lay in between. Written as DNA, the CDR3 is TGTGCCAGCAGCCAAGGAACAGTCAACTATGGCTACACCTTC. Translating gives CASSQGTVNYGYTF.

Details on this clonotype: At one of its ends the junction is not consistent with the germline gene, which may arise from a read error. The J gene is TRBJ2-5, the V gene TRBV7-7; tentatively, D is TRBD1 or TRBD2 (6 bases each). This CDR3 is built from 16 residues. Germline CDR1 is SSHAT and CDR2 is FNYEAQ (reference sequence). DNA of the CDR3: TGTGCTAGCAGCTTGGTTGGGAGAGGAGGGGGTGAGACCCAGTACTTC. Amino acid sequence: CASSLVGRGGGETQYF.

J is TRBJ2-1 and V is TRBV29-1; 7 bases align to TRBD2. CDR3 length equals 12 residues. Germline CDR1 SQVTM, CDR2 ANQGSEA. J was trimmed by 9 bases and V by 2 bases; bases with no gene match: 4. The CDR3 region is CSVELGGSEQFF. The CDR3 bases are TGCAGCGTTGAACTGGGAGGGAGTGAGCAGTTCTTC.

In nucleotides, the CDR3 is TGTGCCAGCTCGGGGGGAGGGCCAGCGCGGTTCTATGGCTACACCTTC. Translation gives CASSGGGPARFYGYTF. The chain couples TRBV7-8 to TRBJ1-2, with D maybe TRBD1 (5 bases). V dropped 8 bases and J dropped 4 bases, with 23 bases sitting between them. This CDR3 has 16 amino acids. Per germline, CDR1 SGHVS and CDR2 FQNEAQ. The whole variable domain, remainder taken from reference TRBV7-8 and TRBJ1-2, is GAGVSQSPRYKVAKRGQDVALRCDPISGHVSLFWYQQALGQGPEFLTYFQNEAQLDKSGLPSDRFFAERPEGSVSTLKIQRTQQEDSAVYLCASSGGGPARFYGYTFGSGTRLTVV.

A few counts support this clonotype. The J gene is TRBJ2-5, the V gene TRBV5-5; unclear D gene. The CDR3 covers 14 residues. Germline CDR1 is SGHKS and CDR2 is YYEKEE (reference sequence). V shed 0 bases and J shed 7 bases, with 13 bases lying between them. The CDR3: CASSLGQLIRTQYF. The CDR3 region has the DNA TGTGCCAGCAGCTTGGGGCAGCTTATCAGGACCCAGTACTTC.

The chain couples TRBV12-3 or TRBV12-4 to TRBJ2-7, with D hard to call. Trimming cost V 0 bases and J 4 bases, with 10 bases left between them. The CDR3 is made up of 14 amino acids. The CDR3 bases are TGTGCCAGCAGTTTAGCGCTGGGTACATACGAGCAGTACTTC. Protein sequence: CASSLALGTYEQYF.

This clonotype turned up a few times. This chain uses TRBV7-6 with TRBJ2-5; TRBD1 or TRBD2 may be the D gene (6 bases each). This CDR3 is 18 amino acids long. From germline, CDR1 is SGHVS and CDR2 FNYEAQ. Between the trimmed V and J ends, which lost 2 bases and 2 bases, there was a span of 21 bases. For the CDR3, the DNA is TGTGCCAGCAGCTTATGGTCAGGGGCGGGATTCACACAAGAGACCCAGTACTTC. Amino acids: CASSLWSGAGFTQETQYF.

As DNA, the CDR3 is TGTGCCAGCAGCCGGACAGGGGATGTCACAGATACGCAGTATTTT. As protein: CASSRTGDVTDTQYF. The gene calls are TRBV7-6 and TRBJ2-3, with 9 nucleotides matching TRBD1. The V gene's germline CDR1 is SGHVS and CDR2 FNYEAQ. CDR3 length: 15 amino acids. With V trimmed by 5 bases and J by 2 bases, 5 bases remained unmatched.

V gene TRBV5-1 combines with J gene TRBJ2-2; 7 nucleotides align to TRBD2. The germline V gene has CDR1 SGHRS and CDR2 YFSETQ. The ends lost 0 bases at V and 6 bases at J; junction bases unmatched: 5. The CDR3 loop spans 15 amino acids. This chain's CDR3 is CASSLEGTTSGELFF. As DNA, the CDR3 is TGCGCCAGCAGCTTGGAAGGGACTACGTCCGGGGAGCTGTTTTTT.

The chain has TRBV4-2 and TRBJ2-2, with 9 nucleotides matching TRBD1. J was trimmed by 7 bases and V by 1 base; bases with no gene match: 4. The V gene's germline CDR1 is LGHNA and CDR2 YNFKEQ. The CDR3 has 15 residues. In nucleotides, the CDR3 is TGTGCCAGCAGCCAAGGACAGGGGGACAGCGGGGAGCTGTTTTTT. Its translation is CASSQGQGDSGELFF.

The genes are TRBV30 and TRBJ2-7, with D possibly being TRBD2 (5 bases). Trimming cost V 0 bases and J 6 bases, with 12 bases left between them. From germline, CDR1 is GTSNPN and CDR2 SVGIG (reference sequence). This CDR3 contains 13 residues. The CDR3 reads CAWSVVVGVEQYF. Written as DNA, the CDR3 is TGTGCCTGGAGTGTAGTTGTCGGGGTCGAGCAGTACTTC.

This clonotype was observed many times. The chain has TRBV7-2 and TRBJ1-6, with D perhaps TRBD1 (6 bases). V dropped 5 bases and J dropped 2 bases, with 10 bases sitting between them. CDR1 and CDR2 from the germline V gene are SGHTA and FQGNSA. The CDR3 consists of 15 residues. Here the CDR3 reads CASSGRDTYNSPLHF. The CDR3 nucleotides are TGTGCCAGCAGCGGACGGGACACCTATAATTCACCCCTCCACTTT.

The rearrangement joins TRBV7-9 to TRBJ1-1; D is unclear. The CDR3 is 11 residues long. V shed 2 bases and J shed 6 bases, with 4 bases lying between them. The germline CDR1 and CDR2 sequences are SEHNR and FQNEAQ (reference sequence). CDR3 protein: CASSLTAEAFF. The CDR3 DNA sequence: TGTGCCAGCAGCTTAACAGCTGAAGCTTTCTTT.